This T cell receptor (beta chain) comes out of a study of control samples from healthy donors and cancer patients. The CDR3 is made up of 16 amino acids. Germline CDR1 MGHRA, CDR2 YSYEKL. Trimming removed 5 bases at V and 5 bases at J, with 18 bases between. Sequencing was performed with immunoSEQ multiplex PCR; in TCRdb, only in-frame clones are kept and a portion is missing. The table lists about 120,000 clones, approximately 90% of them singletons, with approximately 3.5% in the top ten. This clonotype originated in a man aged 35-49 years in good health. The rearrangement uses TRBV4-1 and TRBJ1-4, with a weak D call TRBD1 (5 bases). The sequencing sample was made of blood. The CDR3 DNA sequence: TGCGCCAGCAGCAAAACCGAAAGGACAAGCAATGAAAAACTGTTTTTT. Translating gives CASSKTERTSNEKLFF.